This T cell receptor beta chain was retrieved from a study of T cell changes during pregnancy in multiple sclerosis. Trimming removed 10 bases from V and 6 bases from J; junction bases left unmatched: 7. This CDR3 is 14 amino acids long. Germline V CDR1 and CDR2: ENHRY, SYGVKD. Sequencing used immunoSEQ multiplex PCR; TCRdb keeps in-frame clones, though not all of them. The profile shows tens of thousands of clones, about nine tenths of them singletons. This sequence joins TRBV10-3 and TRBJ2-1; TRBD2 matches 12 bases. This specimen consisted of peripheral blood, obtained in the second trimester of pregnancy. The source of this sequence is a female donor with multiple sclerosis, enrolled in a pregnancy study. The CDR3 region has the DNA TGTGCCACAAGGACTAGCGGGGTTCGCAATGAGCAGTTCTTC. It is translated as CATRTSGVRNEQFF.